This T cell receptor (beta chain) was identified during a study of blood T cell repertoires in COVID-19. Study in general: Acute and convalescent COVID-19 specimens originated in the United States, Italy and Spain. The cDNA or gDNA used as material had been derived from T cells, B-cell-depleted T cells, or PBMCs.

Unmatched junction bases numbered 12, after V lost 4 bases and J lost 5 bases. Per germline, CDR1 SGDLS and CDR2 YYNGEE. The CDR3 spans 16 residues. This clone was observed a handful of times. Source study methods: Amplification from reference gene primers served as the basis for estimated nucleated cell counts. Measured with immunoSEQ multiplex PCR; TCRdb has only the in-frame clones, and not every one. V and J calls and clone size are copied from that table; D and trimming were computed from the DNA. The data show roughly 230,000 clones, 84% seen once. The sequence derives from a man aged 45-65 years with active or convalescent COVID-19. The sample was peripheral blood. This chain joins TRBV9 and TRBJ2-3; 8 bases map to TRBD1. The CDR3 loop reads CASSLMTGVGGDTQYF. CDR3 nucleotide sequence: TGTGCCAGCAGCTTAATGACAGGGGTAGGAGGAGATACGCAGTATTTT.